One sample yielded the 30 T cell receptor beta chains listed below, sequenced in a study of beta chain features in type 1 diabetes. TCRB transcripts that were expressed got sequenced, as all of the isolated RNA had been reverse transcribed. Assay: immunoSEQ multiplex PCR; the TCRdb copy retains only in-frame clones and omits some. The sample has 300,000 to 350,000 clones, roughly 8% seen once. Sequenced material: central memory CD4+ T cells from blood. Receptors were obtained from a woman under 30 in good health.

CDR3 DNA: TGTGCCAGCAGTGCCAGGACAGGGATTATCGAGACCCAGTACTTC. Translating it yields CASSARTGIIETQYF. The chain is built from TRBV27 and TRBJ2-5, with 8 bases aligning to TRBD1. CDR1 is MNHEY and CDR2 is SMNVEV in the germline V gene (reference sequence). V lost 5 bases, J lost 5 bases, and 10 bases stayed unmatched. The CDR3 covers 15 residues.

In the case of this clone: Within the sample, other DNA sequences also encode this same CDR3. The chain uses TRBV9 and TRBJ2-1, with 14 bases lining up with TRBD2. The CDR3 length is 15 residues. In germline, CDR1 is SGDLS, CDR2 YYNGEE. The trim removed 2 bases at V and 9 bases at J, leaving 4 bases unmatched. The CDR3 reads CASSVTSGRASEQFF. The CDR3 DNA reads TGTGCCAGCAGCGTGACTAGCGGGAGGGCCAGTGAGCAGTTCTTC.

This sequence joins TRBV21-1 and TRBJ2-7; TRBD1 is the table's D call, not checked against the DNA. TRBV21-1 is recorded as a pseudogene. The CDR3 covers 14 residues. The CDR3 region is CASSKAPGDYEQYF. CDR3 nucleotides: TGTGCCAGCAGCAAAGCGCCAGGGGACTACGAGCAGTACTTC.

There are a few counts of this clone. V and J are TRBV7-2 and TRBJ2-5; TRBD2 matches 8 bases. V lost 1 base and J lost 5; bases outside the gene matches: 9. This CDR3 comprises 16 residues. CDR1 SGHTA and CDR2 FQGNSA come from the germline V gene. CDR3 residues: CASSLGLALDFETQYF. The CDR3 nucleotides are TGTGCCAGCAGCTTAGGACTAGCGTTGGATTTCGAGACCCAGTACTTC. Looking up the rest from reference TRBV7-2 and TRBJ2-5 gives the full variable domain: GAGVSQSPSNKVTEKGKDVELRCDPISGHTALYWYRQSLGQGLEFLIYFQGNSAPDKSGLPSDRFSAERTGGSVSTLTIQRTQQEDSAVYLCASSLGLALDFETQYFGPGTRLLVL.

This clone showed up just a few times. The chain joins TRBV10-3 to TRBJ2-1; TRBD2 matches 9 bases. The germline CDR1 and CDR2 sequences are ENHRY and SYGVKD. The CDR3 extends over 16 amino acids. The J segment lost 5 bases and the V segment lost 3 bases, leaving 8 bases of the junction unmatched. The CDR3 reads CAISDSRTSANNEQFF. The CDR3 DNA follows: TGTGCCATCAGTGATTCTCGGACTAGCGCTAACAATGAGCAGTTCTTC.

The chain uses TRBV27 and TRBJ1-1; no definite D call. CDR3 length: 13 residues. Looked up from germline, CDR1 is MNHEY and CDR2 is SMNVEV (reference sequence). The V and J ends lost 5 bases and 7 bases respectively, with 14 bases between them. The CDR3 region is CASSRRTPYEAFF. The CDR3 DNA reads TGTGCCAGCAGTCGGCGAACACCGTATGAAGCTTTCTTT.

A few counts support this clone. This chain's CDR3 is CASSRIGTAYEQYF. CDR3 DNA sequence: TGTGCCAGCTCAAGGATCGGGACAGCCTACGAGCAGTACTTC. The chain combines TRBV18 with TRBJ2-7; 7 bases align to TRBD1. Trimming cost V 5 bases and J 2 bases; bases outside gene matches: 6. This CDR3 contains 14 residues. Per germline, CDR1 KGHSH and CDR2 LQKENI.

This clone was seen a handful of times. This rearrangement joins TRBV14 to TRBJ2-2; possibly TRBD1 or TRBD2 for D (6 bases each). Looked up from germline, CDR1 is SGHDN and CDR2 is FVKESK. There are 14 residues in the CDR3. Trimming removed 0 bases at V and 7 bases at J, with 9 bases between. DNA for the CDR3: TGTGCCAGCAGCCAAGATCGGGGGCGCGGGGAGCTGTTTTTT. Translated, it gives CASSQDRGRGELFF.

V gene TRBV7-8 combines with J gene TRBJ2-1, with 8 bases identical to TRBD1. The CDR3 totals 17 residues. The germline gives CDR1 SGHVS, CDR2 FQNEAQ. Trimming took 6 bases from V and 8 from J; bases not matched to a gene: 18. CDR3 nucleotide sequence: TGTGCCAGCAGACTAGCAGGGGCAGGGGGCTTCGTAGATGAGCAGTTCTTC. Residues: CASRLAGAGGFVDEQFF.

The table lists this clone with a few counts. This chain connects TRBV19 to TRBJ2-2; 9 bases match TRBD2. J lost 1 base, V lost 7 bases, and 1 base had no gene match. The CDR3 loop spans 14 amino acids. Germline lookup yields CDR1 LNHDA and CDR2 SQIVND (reference sequence). Here the CDR3 DNA reads TGTGCCAGTATTAGCGGGAGGAACACCGGGGAGCTGTTTTTT. Encoded protein: CASISGRNTGELFF.

This clone was counted between two and nine times. The chain employs TRBV4-3 and TRBJ1-4; D might be TRBD1 (6 bases). The V gene's germline CDR1 is LGHNA and CDR2 YSLEER. The CDR3 runs to 13 residues. V lost 4 bases and J 8 bases, leaving 11 bases between the germline ends. CDR3 DNA: TGCGCCAGCAGCCCCCCACAGGGCGAAAAACTGTTTTTT. Its translation: CASSPPQGEKLFF.

This clone was seen more than once but under ten times. The CDR3 coding sequence is TGTGCCAGCAGCTTAGTTGAGCGGGCCGGTAGGAATGAGCAGTTCTTC. Its translation: CASSLVERAGRNEQFF. The genes are TRBV7-9 and TRBJ2-1, with D tentatively TRBD2 (6 bases). Germline values: CDR1 SEHNR, CDR2 FQNEAQ (reference sequence). Trimming removed 1 base at V and 7 bases at J, with 17 bases between. The CDR3 totals 16 residues.

This sequence joins TRBV27 and TRBJ2-1, with 9 bases matching TRBD1. The ends lost 10 bases at V and 7 bases at J; junction bases unmatched: 23. The CDR3 has 18 amino acids. Per germline, CDR1 MNHEY and CDR2 SMNVEV (reference sequence). The CDR3 coding sequence is TGTGCCACTACCCTACGGCCCAAGTCCGGGACAGGGTTGAATGAGCAGTTCTTC. Encoded protein: CATTLRPKSGTGLNEQFF.

This clone showed up just a few times. The chain uses TRBV6-1 and TRBJ2-7, with 11 nucleotides matching TRBD2. CDR3 length: 15 residues. Germline V gene sequence: CDR1 MNHNS, CDR2 SASEGT. Trimming took 6 bases from V and 3 from J; bases not matched to a gene: 7. DNA for the CDR3: TGTGCCAGCAGGACTACTAGCGGGAGAGGCTACGAGCAGTACTTC. The encoded protein is CASRTTSGRGYEQYF.

This clone was seen many times. V gene TRBV6-6 combines with J gene TRBJ2-1; no reliable D call. CDR1 MNHNY and CDR2 SVGAGI come from the germline V gene (reference sequence). V shed 2 bases and J shed 12 bases, with 11 bases lying between them. CDR3 length: 12 residues. The CDR3 DNA sequence: TGTGCCAGCAGTTACCCTAATTTGGGGCAGTTCTTC. It specifies CASSYPNLGQFF.

The chain employs TRBV5-1 and TRBJ2-2; D possibly corresponds to TRBD2 (6 bases). The CDR3 has 14 residues. Germline assignment: CDR1 SGHRS and CDR2 YFSETQ. Trimming pared 6 bases from V and 3 bases from J, leaving 12 bases between. The chain's CDR3 is CASTRDSYTGELFF. The CDR3 nucleotides are TGCGCCAGCACTCGGGACTCATACACCGGGGAGCTGTTTTTT.

The genes are TRBV19 and TRBJ2-3, with 7 bases aligning to TRBD2. The CDR3 totals 14 residues. Trimming removed 9 bases from V and 5 bases from J; junction bases left unmatched: 11. The V gene's germline CDR1 is LNHDA and CDR2 SQIVND (reference sequence). The CDR3 DNA follows: TGTGCCAGCCTGGGGGAGGGCCTCGGAGATACGCAGTATTTT. This translates into CASLGEGLGDTQYF.

This sequence joins TRBV19 and TRBJ1-2; D not resolved. Between the trimmed V and J ends, which lost 7 bases and 4 bases, there was a span of 13 bases. From germline, CDR1 is LNHDA and CDR2 SQIVND (reference sequence). The CDR3 is 13 residues long. The CDR3 sequence: CASTESPSYGYTF. The CDR3 DNA is TGTGCCAGTACTGAAAGTCCCAGCTATGGCTACACCTTC. The full variable domain, its missing parts supplied by reference TRBV19 and TRBJ1-2, is DGGITQSPKYLFRKEGQNVTLSCEQNLNHDAMYWYRQDPGQGLRLIYYSQIVNDFQKGDIAEGYSVSREKKESFPLTVTSAQKNPTAFYLCASTESPSYGYTFGSGTRLTVV.

This clone came up a few times. This chain joins TRBV10-2 and TRBJ2-4; possible D gene TRBD1, 5 bases. Germline V gene lookup returns CDR1 WSHSY and CDR2 SAAADI. The CDR3 has 13 residues. The V gene lost 6 bases and the J gene lost 1 base, with 7 bases spanning the gap. CDR3 protein: CASRKGAKNIQYF. CDR3 bases: TGCGCCAGCAGAAAGGGGGCCAAAAACATTCAGTACTTC.

The rearrangement uses TRBV4-3 and TRBJ1-3, with D unresolved. V was shortened by 3 bases and J by 4 bases, with 16 bases between the two germline ends. Germline V gene data show CDR1 as LGHNA and CDR2 as YSLEER. The CDR3 contains 16 residues. This chain's CDR3 is CASSQDFKGSGNTIYF. CDR3 bases: TGCGCCAGCAGCCAGGATTTCAAGGGTTCAGGAAACACCATATATTTT.

Comment on this clone: This specimen includes other DNA sequences encoding the same CDR3. This rearrangement joins TRBV7-2 to TRBJ2-7, with 10 bases identical to TRBD1. This CDR3 has 14 amino acids. V shed 6 bases, J shed 4 bases, and the junction held 6 bases outside the gene matches. CDR1 and CDR2 from the germline V gene are SGHTA and FQGNSA. For the CDR3, the DNA is TGTGCCAGCAGTAACCGACAGGGGGCTTACGAGCAGTACTTC. Translation: CASSNRQGAYEQYF. The whole variable domain, filled in from reference TRBV7-2 and TRBJ2-7, reads GAGVSQSPSNKVTEKGKDVELRCDPISGHTALYWYRQSLGQGLEFLIYFQGNSAPDKSGLPSDRFSAERTGGSVSTLTIQRTQQEDSAVYLCASSNRQGAYEQYFGPGTRLTVT.

CDR3 in amino acids: CASSPGLASADTQYF. CDR3 sequence (DNA): TGTGCCAGCAGCCCGGGACTAGCTAGCGCAGATACGCAGTATTTT. V gene TRBV11-2 combines with J gene TRBJ2-3; the match to TRBD2 covers 9 bases. The CDR3 runs to 15 residues. The germline CDR1 and CDR2 sequences are SGHAT and FQNNGV. Trimming at V came to 5 bases and at J to 4 bases, leaving 7 bases not matched to a gene.

This clone showed up just a few times. The chain employs TRBV28 and TRBJ2-1; TRBD2 might be the D (6 bases). Trimming removed 4 bases at V and 0 bases at J, with 13 bases between. Germline V gives CDR1 MDHEN, CDR2 SYDVKM. This CDR3 contains 16 residues. CDR3 nucleotide sequence: TGTGCCAGCAGTTCCTCTAGCGCGAGCTCCTACAATGAGCAGTTCTTC. Its protein product is CASSSSSASSYNEQFF.

The chain combines TRBV29-1 with TRBJ1-1; unclear D gene. There are 13 residues in the CDR3. The ends were cut back, 0 bases at V and 6 bases at J, with 11 bases in the middle. Germline-derived CDR1 and CDR2 are SQVTM and ANQGSEA. The CDR3 loop is CSVEDRARAEAFF. Written as DNA, the CDR3 is TGCAGCGTTGAAGATCGAGCGAGGGCTGAAGCTTTCTTT.

This clone came up a few times. The V and J genes are TRBV6-5 and TRBJ2-7, with D perhaps assigned TRBD1 or TRBD2 (5 bases each). Germline V gene sequence: CDR1 MNHEY, CDR2 SVGAGI. Trimming left V 2 bases short and J 2 bases short, with 10 bases between. The CDR3 sequence is 14 residues long. Here the CDR3 DNA reads TGTGCCAGCAGTTACCGGGACCCGACCTACGAGCAGTACTTC. This sequence encodes CASSYRDPTYEQYF.

There are a few counts of this clone. The rearrangement links TRBV7-2 to TRBJ1-2; 7 positions match TRBD1. V lost 2 bases, J lost 6 bases, and 3 bases stayed unmatched. This CDR3 spans 13 amino acids. Germline V gene lookup returns CDR1 SGHTA and CDR2 FQGNSA. As DNA, the CDR3 is TGTGCCAGCAGCTTATGGACAGGTGATGGCTACACCTTC. This translates into CASSLWTGDGYTF.

This clone has just a few counts. The V and J genes are TRBV6-6 and TRBJ2-4; D gene unclear. Germline loops: CDR1 MNHNY, CDR2 SVGAGI (reference sequence). The CDR3 loop spans 15 amino acids. Trimming took 6 bases from V and 0 from J, leaving 12 bases between them. CDR3 amino acids: CASRSWVAAKNIQYF. CDR3 coding DNA: TGTGCCAGCAGGTCTTGGGTTGCAGCCAAAAACATTCAGTACTTC.

This clone was counted only a few times. This rearrangement joins TRBV2 to TRBJ1-5; weak D call: TRBD1 (5 bases). V dropped 2 bases and J dropped 4 bases, with 12 bases sitting between them. CDR3 size: 15 residues. Germline lookup yields CDR1 SNHLY and CDR2 FYNNEI. In nucleotides, the CDR3 is TGTGCCAGCAGTGAAACCGGGCAGGGAAATCAGCCCCAGCATTTT. Protein product: CASSETGQGNQPQHF.

This chain joins TRBV7-8 and TRBJ1-5; D gene uncertain. The CDR3 runs to 13 residues. The germline gives CDR1 SGHVS, CDR2 FQNEAQ. Trimming took 3 bases from V and 4 from J, leaving 7 bases between them. The CDR3 spells CASSFRVNQPQHF. CDR3 bases: TGTGCCAGCAGCTTCCGGGTAAATCAGCCCCAGCATTTT.

In its sample, this clone was seen many times. V and J are TRBV18 and TRBJ2-1, with 7 bases matching TRBD2. Germline trimming cut 4 bases from V and 5 bases from J; bases unmatched to any gene: 2. Germline V CDR1 and CDR2: KGHSH, LQKENI. The CDR3 has 13 residues. The CDR3 here is CASSLRGDNEQFF. The CDR3, as DNA: TGTGCCAGCTCACTTCGGGGGGACAATGAGCAGTTCTTC.